Listed below are T cell receptor beta chains from one sample, sequenced in a study of early T cells in non-severe SARS-CoV-2 infection. TCRdb called the 5' RACE reads again in MiXCR, with one record for every CDR3 protein. This sample has tens of thousands of distinct CDR3 sequences; 14% occur once, and the top ten carry about 6.1%. The source material was whole blood. All receptors come from an adult who was a healthcare worker with PCR-confirmed SARS-CoV-2 infection or an uninfected control (not recorded which). Both conserved end residues are part of each CDR3. Fields, in order: D gene, J gene, clone size, V gene, CDR3 protein, CDR3 DNA. D genes are given only for firm matches. Clone size is not always given. Where it is, it says once, few, many or a class for expanded clones.

d_call: .; j_call: TRBJ2-7; clone_size: many; v_call: TRBV7-6; cdr3_aa: CASSLEVGVSYEQYF; cdr3_nt: TGTGCCAGCAGCCTGGAGGTCGGTGTCTCCTACGAGCAGTACTTC
d_call: TRBD1; j_call: TRBJ2-5; clone_size: .; v_call: TRBV5-1; cdr3_aa: CASCPGTGPETQYF; cdr3_nt: TGCGCCAGCTGCCCTGGGACAGGGCCAGAGACCCAGTACTTC
d_call: TRBD1; j_call: TRBJ1-2; clone_size: .; v_call: TRBV7-9; cdr3_aa: CASSSNRDSISNYGYTF; cdr3_nt: TGTGCCAGCAGCTCCAATCGGGACAGTATCTCTAACTATGGCTACACCTTC
d_call: .; j_call: TRBJ2-7; clone_size: few; v_call: TRBV7-9; cdr3_aa: CASSVDTSSYEQYF; cdr3_nt: TGTGCCAGCAGCGTAGACACCTCCTCCTACGAGCAGTACTTC
d_call: TRBD1; j_call: TRBJ2-6; clone_size: few; v_call: TRBV18; cdr3_aa: CASSPSGGEGANVLTF; cdr3_nt: TGTGCCAGCTCACCCTCAGGGGGCGAGGGGGCCAACGTCCTGACTTTC
d_call: TRBD2; j_call: TRBJ2-2; clone_size: many; v_call: TRBV5-4; cdr3_aa: CASSPVRAGVEELFF; cdr3_nt: TGTGCCAGCAGCCCTGTGAGGGCGGGAGTCGAGGAGCTGTTTTTT
d_call: .; j_call: TRBJ1-5; clone_size: few; v_call: TRBV24-1; cdr3_aa: CATSDTEQPQHF; cdr3_nt: TGTGCCACCAGTGATACAGAGCAGCCCCAGCATTTT
d_call: .; j_call: TRBJ1-1; clone_size: .; v_call: TRBV30; cdr3_aa: CAWCSQVNTEAFF; cdr3_nt: TGTGCCTGGTGTAGTCAGGTGAACACTGAAGCTTTCTTT
d_call: TRBD1; j_call: TRBJ1-6; clone_size: few; v_call: TRBV25-1; cdr3_aa: CASSSDRAYNSPLHF; cdr3_nt: TGTGCCAGCAGTTCGGACAGGGCGTATAATTCACCCCTCCACTTT
d_call: .; j_call: TRBJ1-1; clone_size: .; v_call: TRBV7-2; cdr3_aa: CASARQTLNTEAFF; cdr3_nt: TGTGCCAGCGCCCGACAGACTTTGAACACTGAAGCTTTCTTT
d_call: .; j_call: TRBJ2-3; clone_size: many; v_call: TRBV6-5; cdr3_aa: CASSYQPGSTDTQYF; cdr3_nt: TGTGCCAGCAGTTACCAGCCGGGTAGCACAGATACGCAGTATTTT
d_call: .; j_call: TRBJ2-7; clone_size: few; v_call: TRBV2; cdr3_aa: CASSRDSRTNYEQYF; cdr3_nt: TGTGCCAGCAGTCGAGACAGCCGGACCAACTACGAGCAGTACTTC
d_call: .; j_call: TRBJ1-4; clone_size: .; v_call: TRBV29-1; cdr3_aa: CSVQGPTNEKLFF; cdr3_nt: TGCAGCGTTCAGGGGCCAACTAATGAAAAACTGTTTTTT
d_call: .; j_call: TRBJ2-3; clone_size: .; v_call: TRBV9; cdr3_aa: CASSVDRSSTDTQYF; cdr3_nt: TGTGCCAGCAGCGTCGACAGGTCAAGCACAGATACGCAGTATTTT
d_call: .; j_call: TRBJ2-3; clone_size: few; v_call: TRBV7-2; cdr3_aa: CASSPRGTSTDTQYF; cdr3_nt: TGTGCCAGCAGCCCCCGTGGGACTAGCACAGATACGCAGTATTTT